This T cell receptor beta chain was retrieved from a study of OX40 agonist ivuxolimab in advanced cancers. TCRdb's table, derived via immunoSEQ multiplex PCR, lists solely in-frame clones and lacks some. The repertoire holds roughly 80,000 clones, with 85% as singletons. This TCR came from an adult with an advanced solid tumor such as melanoma, head and neck, liver or kidney cancer. The specimen was CD4+ or CD8+ T cells sorted from blood, collected in a trial of the OX40 agonist ivuxolimab.

CDR3 protein: CASSAQEARSNVLTF. The DNA of the CDR3 is TGTGCCAGCAGTGCTCAGGAAGCTAGGTCCAACGTCCTGACTTTC. The rearrangement uses TRBV6-1 and TRBJ2-6; no definite D call. Between the trimmed V and J ends, which lost 4 bases and 8 bases, there was a span of 15 bases. The germline V gene has CDR1 MNHNS and CDR2 SASEGT. The CDR3 loop spans 15 amino acids.